The 12 T cell receptor beta chains in this list originate from one sample, sequenced in a study of cytomegalovirus exposure and HLA in healthy donors. It was with 60 Vbeta and 13 Jbeta primers that the PCR ran. Here immunoSEQ multiplex PCR was the method, and the copy in TCRdb shows in-frame clones only, minus some. This repertoire shows 150,000 or so clones, over 70% found once; its top ten account for 1.3%. The sample comprised PBMCs. Source of these receptors: a man in his fifties or sixties in good health and CMV-seropositive.

This clone was detected once. This rearrangement joins TRBV6-4 to TRBJ2-1, with 11 bases matching TRBD2. This CDR3 is 19 amino acids long. Germline-derived CDR1 and CDR2 are MRHNA and SNTAGT. The V segment lost 0 bases and the J segment 5 bases; nucleotides outside the gene matches: 12. In DNA, the CDR3 is TGTGCCAGCAGTGACTCAAGTAGCGGGGGGGACGAGGGAGACAATGAGCAGTTCTTC. It is translated as CASSDSSSGGDEGDNEQFF.

The CDR3 loop is CASSPQGSGYTF. In nucleotides, the CDR3 is TGTGCCAGCAGCCCCCAGGGTTCCGGCTACACCTTC. V is TRBV7-9 and J is TRBJ1-2; TRBD1 is a possible D gene (5 bases). Germline CDR1 and CDR2: SEHNR and FQNEAQ (reference sequence). The CDR3 is 12 amino acids. V shed 5 bases and J shed 8 bases, with 12 bases lying between them.

This clone came up a few times. This chain links TRBV25-1 with TRBJ2-7; D may be TRBD2 (6 bases). V lost 6 bases to trimming and J lost 3 bases, with 9 bases between them. There are 12 residues in the CDR3. Germline-derived CDR1 and CDR2 are MGHDK and SYGVNS. CDR3 sequence: CASRGLSYEQYF. For the CDR3, the DNA is TGTGCCAGCAGGGGACTCAGCTACGAGCAGTACTTC.

The chain carries TRBV6-6 and TRBJ1-5, with D possibly matching TRBD1 (5 bases). The CDR3 has 15 amino acids. Per the germline V gene, CDR1 is MNHNY and CDR2 is SVGAGI (reference sequence). V dropped 5 bases and J dropped 8 bases, with 19 bases sitting between them. The CDR3 nucleotides read TGTGCCAGCAGTCCTCGGGACGGTCGGGAGGAGCCCCAGCATTTT. Translated, it gives CASSPRDGREEPQHF.

The V and J genes are TRBV6-6 and TRBJ1-1; D is ambiguous. Germline lookup yields CDR1 MNHNY and CDR2 SVGAGI (reference sequence). The V end lost 4 bases, the J end lost 6 bases, and 9 bases lay between the germline ends. The length of the CDR3 is 12 residues. The CDR3: CASSSARPEAFF. DNA of the CDR3: TGTGCCAGCAGTTCCGCCAGGCCTGAAGCTTTCTTT.

This chain joins TRBV30 and TRBJ2-7; D may be TRBD1 (5 bases). This CDR3 has 10 residues. Germline CDR1 GTSNPN, CDR2 SVGIG (reference sequence). Deletions cut 5 bases from V and 9 bases from J, with 11 bases between. CDR3 DNA sequence: TGTGCCTGGGAAACAGGCGGGCAGTACTTC. This translates into CAWETGGQYF.

The chain uses TRBV7-2 and TRBJ2-5, with TRBD2 matching 12 bases. The trim removed 4 bases at V and 5 bases at J, leaving 2 bases unmatched. The V gene's germline CDR1 is SGHTA and CDR2 FQGNSA. The CDR3 sequence is 14 residues long. The CDR3 DNA is TGTGCCAGCAGCTCACTAGCGGGGGGTGAGACCCAGTACTTC. Translating it yields CASSSLAGGETQYF.

This clone was counted once. CDR3 bases: TGTGCCAGCAGCCAGGGAAGCTCTGGAAACACCATATATTTT. Its translation is CASSQGSSGNTIYF. V gene TRBV6-1 combines with J gene TRBJ1-3, with D possibly being TRBD1 (5 bases). Germline V gene data show CDR1 as MNHNS and CDR2 as SASEGT. V was shortened by 6 bases and J by 0 bases, with 9 bases between the two germline ends. This CDR3 is built from 14 residues.

This clone has a handful of counts. The rearrangement uses TRBV28 and TRBJ1-1, with TRBD1 matching over 7 bases. Germline V gives CDR1 MDHEN, CDR2 SYDVKM. The CDR3 totals 16 residues. Unmatched junction bases numbered 14, after V lost 6 bases and J lost 4 bases. CDR3 protein: CASRSSQGGRGTEAFF. CDR3 nucleotides: TGTGCCAGCAGATCCTCCCAGGGGGGCCGGGGCACTGAAGCTTTCTTT.

J is TRBJ2-5 and V is TRBV7-9; 8 bases align to TRBD1. The J call is doubtful: the DNA matches TRBJ2-7 better. Per germline, CDR1 SEHNR and CDR2 FQNEAQ (reference sequence). The CDR3 is made up of 14 amino acids. This CDR3 reads CASSSYRGIGEQYF. In DNA, the CDR3 is TGTGCCAGCAGCTCGTACAGGGGGATCGGCGAGCAGTACTTC.

The rearrangement joins TRBV2 to TRBJ2-7; 12 bases are shared with TRBD2. The CDR3 runs 14 residues. CDR1 SNHLY and CDR2 FYNNEI come from the germline V gene. V was pared by 6 bases and J by 2 bases, with 2 bases of the junction left unmatched. Here the CDR3 DNA reads TGTGCCAGCAGCTGGACTAGCGGGGCCTACGAGCAGTACTTC. This encodes CASSWTSGAYEQYF. The full variable domain, with the rest looked up from reference TRBV2 and TRBJ2-7, is EPEVTQTPSHQVTQMGQEVILRCVPISNHLYFYWYRQILGQKVEFLVSFYNNEISEKSEIFDDQFSVERPDGSNFTLKIRSTKLEDSAMYFCASSWTSGAYEQYFGPGTRLTVT.

The rearrangement links TRBV19 to TRBJ2-7, with a tentative D call TRBD1 (6 bases). V was shortened by 3 bases and J by 3 bases, with 12 bases between the two germline ends. CDR3 length: 14 amino acids. From germline, CDR1 is LNHDA and CDR2 SQIVND (reference sequence). CDR3 in DNA: TGTGCCAGTAGTATCGGGACAAAAGGCTACGAGCAGTACTTC. Encoded protein: CASSIGTKGYEQYF.